The source of this T cell receptor beta chain is a study of blood T cell repertoires in COVID-19 (dated by TCRdb to the early 2020s). At the level of the whole study: Samples covering the acute and convalescent phases of COVID-19 were provided by collaborators in the United States, Italy and Spain. The material from the prospective study consisted of cDNA or gDNA derived from T cells, B-cell-depleted T cells, or PBMCs. Subjects who had been exposed to COVID-19, were actively infected with it, or had recovered from it provided the deeply sampled blood TCRbeta repertoires that made up the dataset. The repertoires were made available in a free public database intended to serve as a resource for research on the immune response to SARS-CoV-2. Samples came from the ongoing ImmuneRACE study (first 160 participants) plus 1,254 subjects from 6 global collaborators. Nearly every sample came with metadata listing a de-identified subject ID, COVID-19 status, age in years and sex. Where available, HLA class I and class II types were taken from metadata supplied by the sample provider and were not determined by assay-based typing. The study at large found these results: How much clinical and demographic metadata was included differed by source and by participant, and the metadata was provided uncurated.

From cysteine to phenylalanine, the CDR3 is 14 amino acids long. Only the CDR3 region is kept as DNA, spanning 42 bases read in frame from base 1. Via the germline V gene (reference sequence), CDR1 is SEHNR and CDR2 FQNEAQ. V loses 5 bases, J loses 3 bases, and the germline ends lie 8 bases apart. One collaborating source in Seattle enrolled patients during active infection and followed them longitudinally through the course of disease. Collaborating institutions collected whole blood in K2EDTA tubes following their own protocols. For TCRbeta analysis, collaborator samples were shipped as frozen whole blood, as isolated PBMCs, or as DNA extracted from either sample type. Of note for this clone: Its antigen is still unknown. Base quality data are lacking; no much larger clone is found one base away.

TCRbeta CDR3 regions were amplified from genomic DNA using the immunoSEQ Assay, a bias-controlled multiplex PCR. The original methods were these. Within the assay, amplification of reference gene primers was used to estimate how many nucleated cells each sample contained. Sequence reads were collapsed and filtered to measure the absolute abundance of every unique TCRbeta CDR3 rearrangement. For each sample, productive Simpson clonality was calculated as the square root of Simpson's diversity index across productive rearrangements. Not all clones reach the TCRdb copy of this immuneACCESS table, which keeps in-frame sequences only. Checked studies attribute under half of the gap to unresolved V genes and leave the rest unexplained. The V and J calls and clone size are taken from that table; D and trimming were inferred from the DNA. For this sample the table gives some 200,000 clones, of which 94% were detected only once. The biggest ten clones account for about 0.76% of the sample.

This receptor chain uses TRBV7-9 and TRBJ1-6, with the identity of the D gene unclear. What was sequenced was peripheral blood. The source is a young man with COVID-19, enrolled during active disease. CDR3 sequence: CASSPGDYNSPLHF. Read as DNA, the sequence is TGTGCCAGCAGCCCCGGGGACTATAATTCACCCCTCCACTTT.